What follows describes a single T cell receptor (beta chain). V was trimmed by 4 bases and J by 0 bases, leaving 13 bases between them. Germline V gives CDR1 SGHAT, CDR2 FQNNGV. The length of the CDR3 is 16 residues. One entry per CDR3 protein, called by TCRdb with MiXCR from the RT-PCR reads. This table has fewer than 700,000 distinct CDR3 sequences, 13% appearing once. The sample is drawn from a study of response to subunit inactivated influenza vaccine. The material sequenced was PBMCs from blood, taken roughly 47 days after vaccination. J is TRBJ2-1 and V is TRBV11-2; D possibly corresponds to TRBD1 (6 bases). This TCR was sampled from a man aged 50 to 60 who received an inactivated influenza vaccine. The CDR3 spells CASSSRGATSYNEQFF. CDR3 in DNA: TGTGCCAGCAGCTCCAGGGGAGCGACCTCCTACAATGAGCAGTTCTTC.